Sequencing of this T cell receptor beta chain was carried out in a study of cytomegalovirus exposure and HLA in healthy donors. The study ran its PCR with 60 Vbeta and 13 Jbeta primers. The table came from immunoSEQ multiplex PCR; TCRdb's copy has only in-frame clones and leaves some out. The sample lists 200,000 or so clones, about 87% seen once, with 1.3% in the top ten. Germline V gene sequence: CDR1 LNHDA, CDR2 SQIVND (reference sequence). V lost 4 bases and J lost 3, with 12 bases in between. There are 14 residues in the CDR3. This sequence was found in a man aged 25 to 40 in good health and CMV-seronegative. Sequences were obtained from PBMCs. The V and J genes are TRBV19 and TRBJ1-2, with D possibly matching TRBD1 (5 bases). The CDR3 DNA reads TGTGCCAGTAGTAGGGGGGACGTGGACTATGGCTACACCTTC. Protein product: CASSRGDVDYGYTF.